The source of this TCR beta chain is a study of cytomegalovirus exposure and HLA in healthy donors. This PCR relied on a set of 60 Vbeta primers and 13 Jbeta primers. Using immunoSEQ multiplex PCR, the repertoire was profiled, and TCRdb retains in-frame clones only, with some absent. The repertoire holds roughly 100,000 clones, 10% to 15% seen once, with approximately 16% in the top ten. Germline-derived CDR1 and CDR2 are SGHRS and YFSETQ. Trimming at V came to 0 bases and at J to 2 bases, leaving 4 bases not matched to a gene. The CDR3 is 16 amino acids. V gene TRBV5-1 combines with J gene TRBJ2-3; 9 bases agree with TRBD2. Source material: PBMCs. This receptor was obtained from a man aged 40-50 years in good health and CMV-seropositive. The CDR3 DNA is TGCGCCAGCAGCTTGGGTAGCGGGAGTGACACAGATACGCAGTATTTT. Protein sequence: CASSLGSGSDTDTQYF.